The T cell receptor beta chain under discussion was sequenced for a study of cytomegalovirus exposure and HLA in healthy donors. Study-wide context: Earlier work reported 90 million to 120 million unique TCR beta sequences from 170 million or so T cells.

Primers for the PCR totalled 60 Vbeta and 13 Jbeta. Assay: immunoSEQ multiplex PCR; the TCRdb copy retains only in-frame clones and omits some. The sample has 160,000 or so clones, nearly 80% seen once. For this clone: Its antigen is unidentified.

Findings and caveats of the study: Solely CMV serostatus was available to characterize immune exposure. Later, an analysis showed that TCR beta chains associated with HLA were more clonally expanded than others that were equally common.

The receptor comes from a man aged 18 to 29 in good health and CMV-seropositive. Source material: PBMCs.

In DNA form, the CDR3 reads TGCGCCAGCAGTGCTCTAGCGGAGGGCTACAATGAGCAGTTCTTC. Translated, it gives CASSALAEGYNEQFF. The rearrangement joins TRBV10-2 to TRBJ2-1, with TRBD2 matching 7 bases. Per germline, CDR1 WSHSY and CDR2 SAAADI. Trimming removed 4 bases from V and 3 bases from J; junction bases left unmatched: 6. The CDR3 runs 15 residues.